This T cell receptor beta chain was observed in a study of cytomegalovirus exposure and HLA in healthy donors. Study-wide findings and caveats: In vitro, three CMV-associated chains proved specific for CMV antigens. The TCR clusters that emerged in the first cohort tended, a later analysis found, to co-occur in the 120 or so validation repertoires.

The CDR3 extends over 13 amino acids. Looked up from germline, CDR1 is GTSNPN and CDR2 is SVGIG (reference sequence). Losses at the gene ends were 2 bases for V and 4 bases for J; bases not matched to a gene: 4. A note on this clone: The antigen remains unidentified.

Here immunoSEQ multiplex PCR was the method, and the copy in TCRdb shows in-frame clones only, minus some. This sample has more than 60,000 clones, with around 89% found just once. The sequenced material came from PBMCs. The chain employs TRBV30 and TRBJ2-7; 8 bases agree with TRBD1. The receptor comes from a woman under 30 in good health and CMV-seronegative. CDR3 nucleotide sequence: TGTGCCTGGAGTCTCGGGACAGGATACGAGCAGTACTTC. Translated, it gives CAWSLGTGYEQYF.